This T cell receptor (beta chain) emerged from a study of blood T cells in healthy people across ages. The V gene's germline CDR1 is SGHRS and CDR2 YFSETQ. The CDR3 runs to 13 residues. Study findings and constraints: Significant beta diversity loss was already apparent by age around 40, declining roughly linearly. Long-lived donors carried more naive CD4+ cells and greater diversity than aged donors.

A J-beta primer mix and a sample-barcoded 5' primer were used in a second PCR of roughly 6 to 11 cycles. Every cDNA was tagged by a template-switch adaptor with 12 random nucleotides. MiXCR, applied by TCRdb to the 5' RACE reads, yields one record per CDR3 protein. This sample has some 790,000 distinct CDR3 sequences, with around 30% found just once. On this clonotype: Its antigen is unknown. Mismatch with germline at one junction end may stem from a read error.

The authors extracted at least 5.5 micrograms of total RNA per sample. The TCR originated in an elderly woman in good health. Sequenced input: blood. The V call is TRBV5-1, the J call TRBJ1-4, with D uncertain. The CDR3 DNA sequence: TGCGCCAGCAGCTTGGCACTAAATGAAAAACGGTTTTTT. Its protein product is CASSLALNEKRFF. Combining the CDR3 with reference TRBV5-1 and TRBJ1-4 gives the whole variable domain KAGVTQTPRYLIKTRGQQVTLSCSPISGHRSVSWYQQTPGQGLQFLFEYFSETQRNKGNFPGRFSGRQFSNSRSEMNVSTLELGDSALYLCASSLALNEKRFFGSGTQLSVL.